This TCR beta chain emerged from a study of blood T cell repertoires in COVID-19. TCRdb keeps only in-frame clones here, not all; method: immunoSEQ multiplex PCR. The sample includes around 270,000 clones, about 90% of them seen just once. The CDR3 extends over 14 amino acids. Looked up from germline, CDR1 is SGDLS and CDR2 is YYNGEE. V lost 5 bases and J lost 6; bases outside the gene matches: 6. Enrollment of patients from Seattle took place during active infection, with longitudinal follow-up. This chain joins TRBV9 and TRBJ2-1; 9 nucleotides align to TRBD2. What was sequenced was peripheral blood. The sequence was collected from a person under 30 with COVID-19, enrolled during active disease. The CDR3 is CASRSGTSSNEQFF. The CDR3 coding sequence is TGTGCCAGCAGATCAGGGACTAGCTCCAATGAGCAGTTCTTC.